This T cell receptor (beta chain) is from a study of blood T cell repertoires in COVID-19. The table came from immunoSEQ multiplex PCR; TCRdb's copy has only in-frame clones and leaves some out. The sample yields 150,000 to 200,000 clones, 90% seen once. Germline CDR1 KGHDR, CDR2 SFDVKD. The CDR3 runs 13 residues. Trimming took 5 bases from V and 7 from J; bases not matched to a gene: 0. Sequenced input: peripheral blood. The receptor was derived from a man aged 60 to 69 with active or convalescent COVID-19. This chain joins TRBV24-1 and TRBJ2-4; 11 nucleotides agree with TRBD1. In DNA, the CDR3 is TGTGCCACCAGTGGGGACAGGGGGAACATTCAGTACTTC. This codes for CATSGDRGNIQYF.